This T cell receptor beta chain was documented in a study of T cells in Graves' hyperthyroidism and ophthalmopathy. The CDR3 is 14 amino acids. The germline gives CDR1 SEHNR, CDR2 FQNEAQ (reference sequence). Trimming stripped 4 bases from V and 5 bases from J, with 12 bases between. Amplification of TCR beta CDR3 regions was performed using RNA transcripts as template. RT-PCR in the first round (using the HTBI primer set) targeted the TCR CDR3. TCRdb re-derived calls from the multiplex PCR reads in MiXCR, one entry per CDR3 protein. Among some 770,000 distinct CDR3 sequences, around 17% were seen once, and the ten largest hold roughly 8%. This clonotype occurred many times.

Sequenced material: blood. The V gene is TRBV7-9, the J gene TRBJ2-1; TRBD1 or TRBD2 may be the D gene (5 bases each). The receptor's source is a man younger than 35 with Graves' hyperthyroidism. The CDR3 region has the DNA TGTGCCAGCAGCTCAGGGACGCCGCACAATGAGCAGTTCTTC. Protein: CASSSGTPHNEQFF.